This T cell receptor beta chain was recovered during a study of high-grade serous ovarian cancer treatment subgroups. Study-wide background: On average, more than 14,000 reads and 7,494 unique TCR beta rearrangements were obtained per sample.

The V gene's germline CDR1 is LGHNA and CDR2 YSLEER. Trimming shortened V by 0 bases and J by 5 bases, and 14 bases separated the two germline ends. CDR3 length: 16 amino acids. Details on this clone: Its specificity is unknown.

Points from the study as a whole: Different patients shared almost no repertoire; same-patient tumors shared about 0.11 to 0.85. Only CDR3 was analyzed; CDR1 and CDR2 were not.

Sequencing used immunoSEQ multiplex PCR; TCRdb keeps in-frame clones, though not all of them. The data show under 3,500 clones, 75% seen once. Tumor samples were taken before definitive surgery or chemotherapy. This sequence joins TRBV4-3 and TRBJ2-1, with D perhaps TRBD1 or TRBD2 (6 bases each). This sequence was found in a human donor with high-grade serous ovarian cancer. The material sequenced was tumor tissue. This CDR3 reads CASSQDPPGGHNEQFF. The CDR3 nucleotides read TGCGCCAGCAGCCAAGATCCCCCCGGGGGCCACAATGAGCAGTTCTTC.